The 8 T cell receptor beta chains presented below share a single source sample, sequenced in a study of T cell responses to AZD1222 COVID-19 vaccine. Profiling relied on immunoSEQ multiplex PCR, and the TCRdb table lists in-frame clones only, not all of them. The top ten hold 10% to 15% of the sample, which has 75,000 to 95,000 clones, about 88% seen once. This material consisted of peripheral blood, taken on day 0 of AZD1222 vaccination. The origin of the receptors is an adult in good health.

The chain recombines TRBV6-1 with TRBJ2-7; TRBD2 matches at 12 bases. Germline CDR1 reads MNHNS; CDR2 reads SASEGT. CDR3 length: 14 residues. With V trimmed by 3 bases and J by 6 bases, 3 bases remained unmatched. The CDR3 region is CASSDRLAGAEQYF. The CDR3 DNA sequence: TGTGCCAGCAGTGATAGACTAGCGGGGGCCGAGCAGTACTTC.

This clone was seen a few times. This chain joins TRBV6-2 or TRBV6-3 and TRBJ2-7, with a weak D call TRBD2 (6 bases). V was cut by 1 base and J by 8 bases, with 15 bases left in between. The CDR3 sequence is 14 residues long. Germline V gene data show CDR1 as MNHEY and CDR2 as SVGEGT. The CDR3 DNA follows: TGTGCCAGCAGTTACTGGGACTCCCCCCCTAAGCAGTACTTC. This translates into CASSYWDSPPKQYF.

The CDR3 is CASSFGSTDTQYF. The CDR3 DNA follows: TGTGCCAGCAGTTTCGGGAGCACAGATACGCAGTATTTT. The V gene is TRBV28, the J gene TRBJ2-3; unclear D gene. V lost 3 bases to trimming and J lost 0 bases, with 4 bases between them. The CDR3 is 13 residues long. CDR1 and CDR2 from the germline V gene are MDHEN and SYDVKM.

For the CDR3, the DNA is TGTGCCACCAGTGATCCTCCGGGGAGGGGGCACTCCTACGAGCAGTACTTC. Its translation: CATSDPPGRGHSYEQYF. This chain links TRBV24-1 with TRBJ2-7; either TRBD1 or TRBD2 may supply D (7 bases each). The V end lost 3 bases, the J end lost 0 bases, and 17 bases lay between the germline ends. Germline V gene sequence: CDR1 KGHDR, CDR2 SFDVKD. The CDR3 contains 17 residues.

The chain couples TRBV29-1 to TRBJ1-2; no reliable D call. V lost 7 bases, J lost 6 bases, and 21 bases lay in between. Germline V gene lookup returns CDR1 SQVTM and CDR2 ANQGSEA. The CDR3 sequence is 14 residues long. As DNA, the CDR3 is TGCAGCGCGCGAAGGGTTCGGAGGGAGAATGGCTACACCTTC. Translating it yields CSARRVRRENGYTF.

This sequence joins TRBV24-1 and TRBJ1-2; D remains ambiguous. There are 12 residues in the CDR3. With 0 bases removed from V and 5 bases from J, the gap between germline ends came to 3 bases. Per the germline V gene, CDR1 is KGHDR and CDR2 is SFDVKD. The CDR3 sequence is CATSDLAYGYTF. The DNA for the CDR3 is TGTGCCACCAGTGATTTGGCGTATGGCTACACCTTC.

The CDR3 coding sequence is TGTGCCTGGACCGTCGGATTCTATGGCTACACCTTC. Its protein product is CAWTVGFYGYTF. The rearrangement joins TRBV30 to TRBJ1-2, with D unclear. V lost 4 bases, J lost 4 bases, and 10 bases lay in between. Germline loops: CDR1 GTSNPN, CDR2 SVGIG (reference sequence). The CDR3 consists of 12 residues. Based on the CDR3 plus reference TRBV30 and TRBJ1-2, the full variable domain is SQTIHQWPATLVQPVGSPLSLECTVEGTSNPNLYWYRQAAGRGLQLLFYSVGIGQISSEVPQNLSASRPQDRQFILSSKKLLLSDSGFYLCAWTVGFYGYTFGSGTRLTVV.

The V gene is TRBV5-1, the J gene TRBJ1-2; no clear D. This CDR3 comprises 13 residues. Trimming left V 6 bases short and J 4 bases short, with 13 bases between. Per germline, CDR1 SGHRS and CDR2 YFSETQ. Here the CDR3 reads CASTLIGSYGYTF. CDR3 DNA: TGCGCCAGCACCCTGATAGGATCCTATGGCTACACCTTC.